Presented here are 31 T cell receptor beta chains from one specimen sequenced in a study of T cell clonality in common variable immunodeficiency. Method: immunoSEQ multiplex PCR; TCRdb's copy keeps in-frame clones and lacks some. The sample was found to contain 60,000 to 75,000 clones, and every one recurs. The sample consisted of peripheral blood mononuclear cells. The receptor set was obtained from a person between 18 and 75 years old in good health.

At least ten counts were recorded for this clone. CDR3 in amino acids: CARDRDLSGANVLTF. CDR3 bases read: TGTGCTAGGGACAGGGACCTCTCTGGGGCCAACGTC. The chain has TRBV19 and TRBJ2-6; 9 nucleotides align to TRBD1. The DNA ends 3 residues before the CDR3 does, and the rest of the CDR3 is filled in from the germline J gene. The germline gives CDR1 LNHDA, CDR2 SQIVND (reference sequence). The CDR3 is 15 residues long.

The sample holds many counts of this clone. Read data end 3 residues before the CDR3 end; the end is taken from the germline J gene. The chain combines TRBV18 with TRBJ2-2, with 9 positions matching TRBD2. V shed 1 base and J 3 bases; nucleotides not matched to a gene: 3. Germline V lookup: CDR1 KGHSH, CDR2 LQKENI. The CDR3 is 16 residues long. CDR3 DNA, as far as it was read: TGTGCCAGCTCACCACTAGCGGGAGCGGACACCGGGGAG. The encoded protein is CASSPLAGADTGE. The full CDR3 protein is CASSPLAGADTGELFF.

This clone was observed a few times. Read sequence stops 3 residues before the CDR3 end, and the germline J gene provides the missing end. The V gene is TRBV18, the J gene TRBJ2-7, with 8 bases lining up with TRBD2. CDR1 is KGHSH and CDR2 is LQKENI in the germline V gene. The CDR3 is 14 amino acids. The ends lost 6 bases at V and 6 bases at J; junction bases unmatched: 10. CDR3 residues: CASSRTGGQGEQYF. The sequenced part of the CDR3 DNA is TGTGCCAGCTCGCGGACGGGGGGGCAGGGCGAG. Variable domain in full (rest from reference TRBV18 and TRBJ2-7): NAGVMQNPRHLVRRRGQEARLRCSPMKGHSHVYWYRQLPEEGLKFMVYLQKENIIDESGMPKERFSAEFPKEGPSILRIQQVVRGDSAAYFCASSRTGGQGEQYFGPGTRLTVT.

This clone was observed at least ten times. The read halts 3 residues ahead of the CDR3 end, with the missing end drawn from the germline J gene. The chain links TRBV20-1 to TRBJ1-2; D is unclear. V was clipped by 3 bases and J by 2 bases, with 4 bases between them. The CDR3 loop spans 11 amino acids. CDR1 is DFQATT and CDR2 is SNEGSKA in the germline V gene (reference sequence). The CDR3 bases that were read are TGCAGTGCTAGCCAGAACTATGGC. It is translated as CSASQNYG. From start to end, the CDR3 is CSASQNYGYTF.

To note about this clone: The DNA ends 3 residues before the CDR3 does, and the rest of the CDR3 is filled in from the germline J gene. This chain uses TRBV7-9 with TRBJ2-7; TRBD1 might be the D (6 bases). CDR3 length: 14 amino acids. V lost 5 bases and J lost 1, with 12 bases in between. CDR1 SEHNR and CDR2 FQNEAQ come from the germline V gene (reference sequence). CDR3 sequence reads: CASSQTGTSYEQYF. Incomplete CDR3 DNA: TGTGCCAGCAGCCAAACAGGGACGTCCTACGAG.

CDR3 residues: CAYTTGTRDIGVAFF. The sequenced CDR3 bases are TGTGCCTACACTACCGGGACGCGGGACATCGGGGTA. The chain employs TRBV30 and TRBJ1-1; D is perhaps TRBD1 (6 bases). Coverage ceases 3 residues before the CDR3 finishes, and the germline J gene fills in the end. The CDR3 sequence is 15 residues long. The germline V gene encodes CDR1 GTSNPN and CDR2 SVGIG (reference sequence).

This clone was picked up many times. Read coverage stops 3 residues before the CDR3 terminus; the germline J gene supplies the remainder. The chain recombines TRBV7-6 with TRBJ2-2; possibly TRBD2 for D (5 bases). The CDR3 is made up of 17 amino acids. Germline values: CDR1 SGHVS, CDR2 FNYEAQ. Trimming took off 5 bases at V and 1 base at J, with 17 bases between the two ends. Incomplete CDR3 DNA: TGTGCCAGCAGCGACGAAGTGGCGGGCTTGAACACCGGGGAG. It specifies CASSDEVAGLNTGE. The full CDR3 reads CASSDEVAGLNTGELFF.

Many counts were recorded for this clone. The sequenced fragment ends 3 residues before the CDR3 boundary, so the rest is inferred from the germline J gene. This chain joins TRBV4-1 and TRBJ2-7; TRBD1 matches 8 bases. The J segment lost 2 bases and the V segment lost 1 base, leaving 13 bases of the junction unmatched. Per the germline V gene, CDR1 is MGHRA and CDR2 is YSYEKL. The CDR3 consists of 18 residues. CDR3 DNA (partial): TGCGCCAGCAGCCAAGTCCCTCAGACAGGGGTGGGTGCCTACGAG. Residues: CASSQVPQTGVGAYE. The CDR3 in full is CASSQVPQTGVGAYEQYF.

This clone was detected many times. The CDR3 end falls 3 residues outside the read, so it is completed with the germline J gene. The chain has TRBV2 and TRBJ1-1; TRBD1 matches 7 bases. Unmatched junction bases numbered 4, after V lost 6 bases and J lost 0 bases. The V gene's germline CDR1 is SNHLY and CDR2 FYNNEI. The CDR3 loop spans 14 amino acids. The CDR3 sequence: CASRSGQMNTEAFF. The sequenced CDR3 bases are TGTGCCAGCAGGTCGGGACAGATGAACACTGAA.

This clone was picked up many times. With the read ending 3 residues before the CDR3 end, the germline J gene is used to fill in that end. V gene TRBV20-1 combines with J gene TRBJ2-1; 10 bases align to TRBD1. The V segment lost 6 bases and the J segment 7 bases; nucleotides outside the gene matches: 6. The V gene's germline CDR1 is DFQATT and CDR2 SNEGSKA (reference sequence). This CDR3 is 13 amino acids long. The CDR3 bases that were read are TGCAGTGCCGCGGGACAGGGGAGGAATGAG. This sequence encodes CSAAGQGRNE. The full CDR3 sequence reads CSAAGQGRNEQFF.

This clone came up many times. The CDR3 end lies 3 residues beyond the end of the read and is filled in from the germline J gene. The chain combines TRBV20-1 with TRBJ1-5; TRBD1 is a possible D gene (5 bases). The CDR3 consists of 13 residues. Germline CDR1 and CDR2: DFQATT and SNEGSKA (reference sequence). V was cut by 6 bases and J by 5 bases, with 14 bases left in between. This CDR3 reads CSAKGQADQPQHF. Incomplete CDR3 DNA: TGCAGTGCAAAGGGGCAGGCAGATCAGCCC.

This clone was recorded at least ten times. The read halts 3 residues ahead of the CDR3 end, with the missing end drawn from the germline J gene. The V and J genes are TRBV7-9 and TRBJ2-7, with D possibly being TRBD2 (5 bases). The CDR3 length is 12 residues. The V gene lost 6 bases and the J gene lost 4 bases, with 10 bases spanning the gap. Germline assignment: CDR1 SEHNR and CDR2 FQNEAQ (reference sequence). The part of the CDR3 DNA that was read is TGTGCCAGCAGTCACCCGGGGTACGAG. Amino acid sequence: CASSHPGYE. In full, the CDR3 reads CASSHPGYEQYF.

This clone was seen repeatedly, ten times or more. The read ends 3 residues before the CDR3 terminus; that terminus is restored from the germline J gene. V and J are TRBV19 and TRBJ1-6, with D perhaps TRBD1 (6 bases). The V end was cut by 6 bases, the J end by 7 bases, with 13 bases between. There are 14 residues in the CDR3. CDR1 is LNHDA, CDR2 SQIVND, per germline (reference sequence). CDR3 DNA (partial): TGTGCCAGTAGCAACAGGGAACCAAATTCACCC. The encoded protein is CASSNREPNSP. The whole CDR3 region reads CASSNREPNSPLHF.

This clone was detected ten times or more. Read data end 3 residues before the CDR3 end; the end is taken from the germline J gene. The chain uses TRBV2 and TRBJ2-2; D is uncertain. Trimming removed 7 bases from V and 1 base from J, with 10 bases in between. The CDR3 sequence is 14 residues long. From germline, CDR1 is SNHLY and CDR2 FYNNEI. The sequenced part of the CDR3 DNA is TGTGCCAGCATGGGTGGGCTGAACACCGGGGAG. Its protein product is CASMGGLNTGE. The entire CDR3 is CASMGGLNTGELFF.

This clone was seen at least ten times. The CDR3 end is not reached by the read, which stops 3 residues before it; the germline J gene fills it in. The rearrangement uses TRBV4-2 and TRBJ2-5; TRBD2 matches 7 bases. The CDR3 has 17 amino acids. With 4 bases clipped from V and 3 bases from J, the junction kept 14 bases outside the gene matches. Germline CDR1 is LGHNA and CDR2 is YNFKEQ. The CDR3 sequence: CASSPPGGLGFEETQYF. The CDR3 DNA, read in part, is TGTGCCAGCAGCCCACCGGGCGGACTAGGTTTCGAAGAGACC.

This clone was seen ten or more times. The junction departs from the called germline gene at one end, perhaps through a read error. The read terminates 3 residues before the CDR3 end, so the remaining end is supplied by the germline J gene. V and J are TRBV7-9 and TRBJ2-7; D is ambiguous. The CDR3 is 12 residues long. In germline, CDR1 is SEHNR, CDR2 FQNEAQ (reference sequence). The CDR3 protein is CSSSLTAYEQYF. CDR3 DNA, as far as it was read: TGTTCCAGCAGCTTAACAGCCTACGAG. The whole variable domain, filled in from reference TRBV7-9 and TRBJ2-7, reads DTGVSQNPRHKITKRGQNVTFRCDPISEHNRLYWYRQTLGQGPEFLTYFQNEAQLEKSRLLSDRFSAERPKGSFSTLEIQRTEQGDSAMYLCSSSLTAYEQYFGPGTRLTVT.

Many counts were recorded for this clone. Coverage ceases 3 residues before the CDR3 finishes, and the germline J gene fills in the end. The rearrangement uses TRBV5-1 and TRBJ2-7, with 7 bases aligning to TRBD2. With 4 bases clipped from V and 1 base from J, the junction kept 5 bases outside the gene matches. The CDR3 length is 14 residues. Germline V gene lookup returns CDR1 SGHRS and CDR2 YFSETQ. CDR3 bases read: TGCGCCAGCAGCAGGGGACTACCTTCCTACGAG. Protein: CASSRGLPSYE. In full, the CDR3 reads CASSRGLPSYEQYF.

This clone was observed at least ten times. The CDR3 is cut off 3 residues early in the read; its end comes from the germline J gene. V gene TRBV30 combines with J gene TRBJ2-7, with 13 nucleotides matching TRBD2. Germline trimming cut 4 bases from V and 4 bases from J; bases unmatched to any gene: 16. The CDR3 has 18 residues. Germline CDR1 reads GTSNPN; CDR2 reads SVGIG (reference sequence). CDR3 DNA (partial): TGTGCCTGGAACCCTGGACTAGCGGGAGAGTCGGTTGCATACGAG. It specifies CAWNPGLAGESVAYE. Given in full, the CDR3 is CAWNPGLAGESVAYEQYF.

This clone was found many times. The CDR3 is cut off 3 residues early in the read; its end comes from the germline J gene. J is TRBJ2-1 and V is TRBV20-1; 13 bases align to TRBD2. This CDR3 spans 18 amino acids. V dropped 5 bases and J dropped 0; count of bases not matched to a gene: 10. The germline gives CDR1 DFQATT, CDR2 SNEGSKA (reference sequence). Incomplete CDR3 DNA: TGCAGTGCTCAAATACCGGGACTAGCGGGGAGCTCCTACAATGAG. It specifies CSAQIPGLAGSSYNE. The entire CDR3 is CSAQIPGLAGSSYNEQFF.

This clone was observed at least ten times. The sequence runs out 3 residues before the end of the CDR3; the remainder is reconstructed from the germline J gene. Within the sample, other DNA sequences also encode this same CDR3. The chain is built from TRBV4-1 and TRBJ2-1; TRBD2 is a possible D gene (6 bases). Trimming cost V 0 bases and J 1 base, with 13 bases left between them. CDR3 size: 17 residues. Germline lookup yields CDR1 MGHRA and CDR2 YSYEKL. CDR3 bases read: TGCGCCAGCAGCCAAGAAACCGGGACTGGTTCCTACAATGAG. It specifies CASSQETGTGSYNE. In full, the CDR3 reads CASSQETGTGSYNEQFF.

This clone was seen repeatedly, ten times or more. The read ends 3 residues early relative to the CDR3; the germline J gene fills the gap. The rearrangement uses TRBV20-1 and TRBJ1-1; D is unclear. Germline CDR1 is DFQATT and CDR2 is SNEGSKA (reference sequence). Trimming took off 4 bases at V and 3 bases at J, with 9 bases between the two ends. The CDR3 extends over 12 amino acids. The sequenced part of the CDR3 DNA is TGCAGTGCTAACATCATTTACACTGAA. It translates to CSANIIYTE. The complete CDR3 sequence is CSANIIYTEAFF.

This clone was observed many times. The read gets to within 3 residues of the CDR3 end, and the germline J gene fills in the rest. The chain is built from TRBV19 and TRBJ1-1, with a weak D call TRBD1 (6 bases). The CDR3 spans 14 residues. V lost 4 bases to trimming and J lost 4 bases, with 13 bases between them. From germline, CDR1 is LNHDA and CDR2 SQIVND (reference sequence). The covered CDR3 bases are TGTGCCAGTAGTACCACAGGGAGCGCCACTGAA. This translates into CASSTTGSATE. In full, the CDR3 reads CASSTTGSATEAFF.

This clone has a count of ten or more. The sequence runs out 3 residues before the end of the CDR3; the remainder is reconstructed from the germline J gene. V is TRBV7-9 and J is TRBJ1-1; D may be TRBD1 (5 bases). In germline, CDR1 is SEHNR, CDR2 FQNEAQ (reference sequence). This CDR3 has 15 residues. V lost 2 bases and J 3 bases, leaving 13 bases between the germline ends. The CDR3 loop reads CASSLREGGDTEAFF. The sequenced CDR3 bases are TGTGCCAGCAGCTTACGGGAGGGAGGGGACACTGAA.

This clone showed up many times. Read data end 3 residues before the CDR3 end; the end is taken from the germline J gene. V gene TRBV10-3 combines with J gene TRBJ2-2; a possible D gene is TRBD2 (5 bases). The germline CDR1 and CDR2 sequences are ENHRY and SYGVKD. V dropped 2 bases and J dropped 7 bases, with 8 bases sitting between them. This CDR3 has 13 residues. The covered CDR3 bases are TGTGCCATCAGTGAGGCAGCGGTCGGGGAG. This gives the protein CAISEAAVGE. The full-length CDR3 reads as CAISEAAVGELFF.

Details on this clone: The observed sequence ends 3 residues before the CDR3 terminus, with the missing tail filled in from the germline J gene. The rearrangement uses TRBV25-1 and TRBJ2-5; D is unresolved. CDR3 length equals 13 residues. Deletions cut 0 bases from V and 5 bases from J, with 7 bases between. CDR1 and CDR2 (germline): MGHDK, SYGVNS. CDR3 DNA (partial): TGTGCCAGCAGTGAATATCAAAGGGAGACC. The encoded protein is CASSEYQRET. The full-length CDR3 reads as CASSEYQRETQYF.

The table lists this clone with many counts. The DNA read from the CDR3 is TGTGCCAGCAGATACGCACTCCGGGACAGTTCCTACGAG. This encodes CASRYALRDSSYE. The full CDR3 protein reads CASRYALRDSSYEQYF. The genes are TRBV28 and TRBJ2-7; 7 nucleotides align to TRBD1. The observed sequence ends 3 residues before the CDR3 terminus, with the missing tail filled in from the germline J gene. Germline V gives CDR1 MDHEN, CDR2 SYDVKM. Unmatched junction bases numbered 12, after V lost 6 bases and J lost 1 base. The CDR3 is 16 residues long. The whole variable domain, filled in from reference TRBV28 and TRBJ2-7, reads DVKVTQSSRYLVKRTGEKVFLECVQDMDHENMFWYRQDPGLGLRLIYFSYDVKMKEKGDIPEGYSVSREKKERFSLILESASTNQTSMYLCASRYALRDSSYEQYFGPGTRLTVT.

The table lists this clone with many counts. The sequenced fragment ends 3 residues before the CDR3 boundary, so the rest is inferred from the germline J gene. The rearrangement uses TRBV30 and TRBJ1-2; D unresolved. V lost 5 bases to trimming and J lost 0 bases, with 4 bases between them. The CDR3 covers 11 residues. The V gene's germline CDR1 is GTSNPN and CDR2 SVGIG (reference sequence). CDR3 bases read: TGTGCCTGGGCAGCTAACTATGGC. This sequence encodes CAWAANYG. The entire CDR3 sequence reads CAWAANYGYTF.

This clone has a count of ten or more. The read ends 3 residues before the CDR3 terminus; that terminus is restored from the germline J gene. V and J are TRBV6-2 or TRBV6-3 and TRBJ2-7, with TRBD2 identical over 14 bases. The CDR3 length is 16 residues. J was trimmed by 2 bases and V by 7 bases; bases with no gene match: 7. Germline loops: CDR1 MNHEY, CDR2 SVGEGT. Here the CDR3 reads CASTLAGLAGAYEQYF. The covered CDR3 bases are TGTGCCAGCACCTTAGCGGGACTAGCGGGAGCCTACGAG.

Many counts were recorded for this clone. Read coverage stops 3 residues before the CDR3 terminus; the germline J gene supplies the remainder. The V gene is TRBV20-1, the J gene TRBJ2-7; D perhaps matches TRBD2 (5 bases). The germline V gene has CDR1 DFQATT and CDR2 SNEGSKA (reference sequence). There are 12 residues in the CDR3. Trimming pared 3 bases from V and 3 bases from J, leaving 9 bases between. The covered CDR3 bases are TGCAGTGCTAGTCGGACTTACTACGAG. The encoded protein is CSASRTYYE. The full CDR3 sequence reads CSASRTYYEQYF.

This clone was recorded many times. The read terminates 3 residues ahead of where the CDR3 ends, so the germline J gene completes it. The chain links TRBV6-2 or TRBV6-3 to TRBJ2-1; D is ambiguous. This CDR3 comprises 17 residues. Germline CDR1 reads MNHEY; CDR2 reads SVGEGT. The V end was cut by 7 bases, the J end by 4 bases, with 23 bases between. The CDR3 DNA, read in part, is TGTGCCAGCATCCCCCACCCGTCACAAGCAGGATACAATGAG. Translating it yields CASIPHPSQAGYNE. The whole CDR3 sequence reads CASIPHPSQAGYNEQFF.

This clone was observed many times. The read ends 3 residues shy of where the CDR3 ends; the end is completed using the germline J gene. The V and J genes are TRBV10-3 and TRBJ1-3; D is uncertain. CDR1 and CDR2 (germline): ENHRY, SYGVKD. Trimming stripped 4 bases from V and 0 bases from J, with 7 bases between. The CDR3 contains 14 residues. The CDR3 protein is CAISGHDSGNTIYF. Incomplete CDR3 DNA: TGTGCCATCAGTGGGCATGACTCTGGAAACACC.